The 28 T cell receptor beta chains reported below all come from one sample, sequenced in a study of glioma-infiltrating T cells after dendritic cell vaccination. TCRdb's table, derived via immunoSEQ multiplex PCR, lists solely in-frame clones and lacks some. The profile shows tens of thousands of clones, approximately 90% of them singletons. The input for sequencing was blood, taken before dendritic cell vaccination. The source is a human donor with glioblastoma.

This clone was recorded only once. The CDR3 here is CASSSAPGGNEQFF. The CDR3 coding sequence is TGTGCCAGTAGTTCGGCGCCAGGGGGCAATGAGCAGTTCTTC. This chain connects TRBV19 to TRBJ2-1; 7 nucleotides agree with TRBD1. Unmatched junction bases numbered 7, after V lost 5 bases and J lost 6 bases. Per germline, CDR1 LNHDA and CDR2 SQIVND (reference sequence). The CDR3 extends over 14 amino acids.

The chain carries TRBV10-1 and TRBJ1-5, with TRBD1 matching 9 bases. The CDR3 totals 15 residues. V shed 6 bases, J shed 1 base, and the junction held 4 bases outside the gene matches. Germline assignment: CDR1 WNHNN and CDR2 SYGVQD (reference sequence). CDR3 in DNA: TGCGCCAGCAGCGCCGGACAGGGGAGCAATCAGCCCCAGCATTTT. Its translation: CASSAGQGSNQPQHF.

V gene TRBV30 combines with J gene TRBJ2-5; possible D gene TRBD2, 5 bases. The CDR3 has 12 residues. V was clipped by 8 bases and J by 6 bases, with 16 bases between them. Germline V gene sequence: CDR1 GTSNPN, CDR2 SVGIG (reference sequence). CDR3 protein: CAGLTRRQTQYF. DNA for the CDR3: TGTGCCGGCCTCACTAGGAGGCAGACCCAGTACTTC.

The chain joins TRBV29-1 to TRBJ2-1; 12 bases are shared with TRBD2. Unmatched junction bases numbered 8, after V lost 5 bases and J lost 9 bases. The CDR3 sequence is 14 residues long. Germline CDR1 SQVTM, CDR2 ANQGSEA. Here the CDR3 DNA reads TGCAGCGTTCACCTAGCGGGGGGGCTCATTGAGCAGTTCTTC. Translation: CSVHLAGGLIEQFF.

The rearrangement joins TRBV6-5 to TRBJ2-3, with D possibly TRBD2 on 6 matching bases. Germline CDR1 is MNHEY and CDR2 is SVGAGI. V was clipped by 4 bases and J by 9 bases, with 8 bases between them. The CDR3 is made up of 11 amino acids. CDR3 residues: CASSWGETQYF. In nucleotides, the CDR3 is TGTGCCAGCAGTTGGGGGGAGACGCAGTATTTT.

For the CDR3, the DNA is TGTGCCAGCAGCCTCACAGGGGTTCTTAGCTACGAGCAGTACTTC. Its protein product is CASSLTGVLSYEQYF. This chain joins TRBV6-1 and TRBJ2-7, with 7 bases aligning to TRBD1. This CDR3 is 15 amino acids long. V was clipped by 6 bases and J by 3 bases; unmatched bases: 11. Germline loops: CDR1 MNHNS, CDR2 SASEGT.

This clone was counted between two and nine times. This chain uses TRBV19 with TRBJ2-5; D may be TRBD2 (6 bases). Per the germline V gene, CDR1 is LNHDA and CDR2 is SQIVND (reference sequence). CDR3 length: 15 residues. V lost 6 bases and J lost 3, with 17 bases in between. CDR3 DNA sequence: TGTGCCAGTAGCCTACTAGGGGACTCGAAAGAGACCCAGTACTTC. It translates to CASSLLGDSKETQYF.

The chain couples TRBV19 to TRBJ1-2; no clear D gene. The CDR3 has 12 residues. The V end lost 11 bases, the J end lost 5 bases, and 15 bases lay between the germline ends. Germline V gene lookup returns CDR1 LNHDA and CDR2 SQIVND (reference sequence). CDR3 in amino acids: CAGDLPGYGYTF. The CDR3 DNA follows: TGTGCCGGCGACCTGCCGGGATATGGCTACACCTTC.

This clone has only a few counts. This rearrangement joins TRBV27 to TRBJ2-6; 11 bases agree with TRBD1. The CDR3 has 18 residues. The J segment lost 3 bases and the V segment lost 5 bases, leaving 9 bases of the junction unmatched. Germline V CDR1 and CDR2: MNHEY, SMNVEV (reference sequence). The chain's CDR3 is CASSEGTGGYVGANVLTF. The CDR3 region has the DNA TGTGCCAGCAGTGAAGGGACAGGGGGGTATGTTGGGGCCAACGTCCTGACTTTC.

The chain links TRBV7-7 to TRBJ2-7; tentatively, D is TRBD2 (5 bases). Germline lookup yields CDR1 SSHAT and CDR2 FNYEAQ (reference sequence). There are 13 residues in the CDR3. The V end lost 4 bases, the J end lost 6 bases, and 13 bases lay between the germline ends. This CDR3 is CASSYRTGSEQYF. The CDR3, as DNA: TGTGCCAGCAGCTACCGGACTGGTAGCGAGCAGTACTTC.

Here the CDR3 reads CASSESGDSSSYEQYF. In DNA, the CDR3 is TGTGCCAGCAGTGAATCGGGGGACAGCTCATCCTACGAGCAGTACTTC. The chain uses TRBV2 and TRBJ2-5; TRBD1 might be the D (7 bases). The J call may be in error: the DNA end matches TRBJ2-7 better. This CDR3 has 16 residues. CDR1 and CDR2 (germline): SNHLY, FYNNEI.

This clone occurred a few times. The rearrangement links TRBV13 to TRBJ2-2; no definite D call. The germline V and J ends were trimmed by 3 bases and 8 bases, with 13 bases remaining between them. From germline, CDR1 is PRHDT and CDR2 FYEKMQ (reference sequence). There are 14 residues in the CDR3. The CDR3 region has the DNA TGTGCCAGCAGCTTGAGGTCTCCTAGAGGGGAGCTGTTTTTT. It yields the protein CASSLRSPRGELFF.

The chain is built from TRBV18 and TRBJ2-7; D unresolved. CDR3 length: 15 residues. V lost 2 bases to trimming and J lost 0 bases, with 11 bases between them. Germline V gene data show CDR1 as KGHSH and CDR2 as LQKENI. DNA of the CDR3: TGTGCCAGCTCACCATTCGGGTCAAGCTCCTACGAGCAGTACTTC. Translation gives CASSPFGSSSYEQYF. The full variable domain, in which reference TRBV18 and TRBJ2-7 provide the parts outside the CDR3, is NAGVMQNPRHLVRRRGQEARLRCSPMKGHSHVYWYRQLPEEGLKFMVYLQKENIIDESGMPKERFSAEFPKEGPSILRIQQVVRGDSAAYFCASSPFGSSSYEQYFGPGTRLTVT.

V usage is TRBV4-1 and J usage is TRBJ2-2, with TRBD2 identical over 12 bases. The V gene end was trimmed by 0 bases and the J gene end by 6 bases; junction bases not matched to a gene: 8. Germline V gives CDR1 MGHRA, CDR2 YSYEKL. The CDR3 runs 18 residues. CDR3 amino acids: CASSQDPPSGGASGELFF. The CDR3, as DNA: TGCGCCAGCAGCCAAGACCCCCCTAGCGGGGGGGCCTCCGGGGAGCTGTTTTTT.

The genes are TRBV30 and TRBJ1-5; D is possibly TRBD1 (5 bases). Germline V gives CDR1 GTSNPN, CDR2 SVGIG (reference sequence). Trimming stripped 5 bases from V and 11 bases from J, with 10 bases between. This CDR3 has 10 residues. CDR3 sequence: CAWVGGTQHF. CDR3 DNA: TGTGCCTGGGTCGGGGGAACCCAGCATTTT.

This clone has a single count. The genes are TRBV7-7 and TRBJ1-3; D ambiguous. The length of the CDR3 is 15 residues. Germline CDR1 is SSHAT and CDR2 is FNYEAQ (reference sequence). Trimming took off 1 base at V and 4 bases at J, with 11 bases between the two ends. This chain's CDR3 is CASSLGPQAGNTIYF. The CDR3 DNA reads TGTGCCAGCAGCTTAGGGCCGCAGGCGGGAAACACCATATATTTT.

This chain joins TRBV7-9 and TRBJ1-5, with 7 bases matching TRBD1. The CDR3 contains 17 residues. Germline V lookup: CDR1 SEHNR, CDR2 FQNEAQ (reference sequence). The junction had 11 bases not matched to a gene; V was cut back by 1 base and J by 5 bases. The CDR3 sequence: CASSLGGRGAWDQPQHF. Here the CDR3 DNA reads TGTGCCAGCAGCTTAGGCGGCAGGGGGGCTTGGGATCAGCCCCAGCATTTT.

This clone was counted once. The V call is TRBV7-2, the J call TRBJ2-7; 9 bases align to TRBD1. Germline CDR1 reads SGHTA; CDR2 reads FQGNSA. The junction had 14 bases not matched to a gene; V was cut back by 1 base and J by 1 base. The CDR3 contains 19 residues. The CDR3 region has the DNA TGTGCCAGCAGCTTAGGGTACCTACTTGGACAGGGGTTGTCCTACGAGCAGTACTTC. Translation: CASSLGYLLGQGLSYEQYF. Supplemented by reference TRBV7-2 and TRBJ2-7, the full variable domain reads GAGVSQSPSNKVTEKGKDVELRCDPISGHTALYWYRQSLGQGLEFLIYFQGNSAPDKSGLPSDRFSAERTGGSVSTLTIQRTQQEDSAVYLCASSLGYLLGQGLSYEQYFGPGTRLTVT.

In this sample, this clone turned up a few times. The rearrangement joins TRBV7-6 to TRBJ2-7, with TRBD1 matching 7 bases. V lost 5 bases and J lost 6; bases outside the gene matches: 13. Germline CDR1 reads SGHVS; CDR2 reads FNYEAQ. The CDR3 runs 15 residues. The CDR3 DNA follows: TGTGCCAGCAGCCCTAGAGACAGGGACCCCGCCGAGCAGTACTTC. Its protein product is CASSPRDRDPAEQYF.

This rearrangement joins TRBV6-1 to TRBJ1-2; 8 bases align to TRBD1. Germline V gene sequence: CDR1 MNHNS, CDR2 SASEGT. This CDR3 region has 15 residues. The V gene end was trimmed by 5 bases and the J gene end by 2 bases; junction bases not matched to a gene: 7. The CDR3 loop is CASSPSRGQNYGYTF. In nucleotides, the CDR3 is TGTGCCAGCAGTCCTAGCAGGGGGCAGAACTATGGCTACACCTTC.

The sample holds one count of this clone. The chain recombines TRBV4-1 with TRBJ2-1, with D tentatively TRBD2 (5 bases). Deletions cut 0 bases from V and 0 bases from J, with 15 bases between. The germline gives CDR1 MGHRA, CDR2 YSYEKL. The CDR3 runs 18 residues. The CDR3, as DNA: TGCGCCAGCAGCCAAGATAGCCCGGACTTCGACTCCTACAATGAGCAGTTCTTC. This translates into CASSQDSPDFDSYNEQFF.

The CDR3 loop is CASLGTGENEQYF. In nucleotides, the CDR3 is TGTGCCAGCCTAGGGACAGGGGAAAACGAGCAGTACTTC. The genes are TRBV2 and TRBJ2-7; 10 bases line up with TRBD1. The V gene's germline CDR1 is SNHLY and CDR2 FYNNEI. This CDR3 spans 13 amino acids. J gave up 5 bases and V 8 bases, and 6 bases lay outside the gene matches.

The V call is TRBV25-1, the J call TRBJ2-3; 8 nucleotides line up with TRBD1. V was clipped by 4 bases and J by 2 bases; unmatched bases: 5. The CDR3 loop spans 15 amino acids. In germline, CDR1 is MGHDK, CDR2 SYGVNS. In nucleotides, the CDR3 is TGTGCCAGCAGTGTCGGACAGGGACTCACAGATACGCAGTATTTT. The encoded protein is CASSVGQGLTDTQYF.

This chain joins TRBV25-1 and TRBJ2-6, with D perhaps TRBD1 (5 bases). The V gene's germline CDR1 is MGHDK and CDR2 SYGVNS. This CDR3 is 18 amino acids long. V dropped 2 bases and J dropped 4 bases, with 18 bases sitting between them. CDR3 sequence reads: CASSERARVGVGANVLTF. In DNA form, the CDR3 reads TGTGCCAGCAGTGAACGGGCCCGTGTAGGGGTGGGGGCCAACGTCCTGACTTTC.

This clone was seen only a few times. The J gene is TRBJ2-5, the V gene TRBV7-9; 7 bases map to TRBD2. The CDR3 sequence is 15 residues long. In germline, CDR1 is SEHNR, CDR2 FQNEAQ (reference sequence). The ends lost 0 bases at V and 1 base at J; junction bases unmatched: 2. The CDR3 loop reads CASSLALAAQETQYF. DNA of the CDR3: TGTGCCAGCAGCTTAGCGCTAGCGGCCCAAGAGACCCAGTACTTC.

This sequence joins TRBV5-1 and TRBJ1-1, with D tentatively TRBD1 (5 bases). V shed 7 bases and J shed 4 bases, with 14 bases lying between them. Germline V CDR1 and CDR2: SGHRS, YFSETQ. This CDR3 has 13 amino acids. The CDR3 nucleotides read TGCGCCAGCGGGTCCGGAGGGACCACTGAAGCTTTCTTT. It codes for CASGSGGTTEAFF.

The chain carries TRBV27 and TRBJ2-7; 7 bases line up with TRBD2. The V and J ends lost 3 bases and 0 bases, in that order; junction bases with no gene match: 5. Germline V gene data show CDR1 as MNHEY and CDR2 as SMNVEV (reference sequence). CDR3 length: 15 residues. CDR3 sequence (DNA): TGTGCCAGCAGTTTGGGGGGGATGGCCTCCTACGAGCAGTACTTC. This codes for CASSLGGMASYEQYF.

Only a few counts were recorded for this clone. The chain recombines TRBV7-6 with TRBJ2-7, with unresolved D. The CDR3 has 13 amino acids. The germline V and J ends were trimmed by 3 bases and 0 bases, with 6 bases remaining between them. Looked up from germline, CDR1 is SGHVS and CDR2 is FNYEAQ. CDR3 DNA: TGTGCCAGCAGCTTGCAGGTCTCCTACGAGCAGTACTTC. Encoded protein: CASSLQVSYEQYF. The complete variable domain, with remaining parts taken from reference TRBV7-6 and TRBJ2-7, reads GAGVSQSPRYKVTKRGQDVALRCDPISGHVSLYWYRQALGQGPEFLTYFNYEAQQDKSGLPNDRFSAERPEGSISTLTIQRTEQRDSAMYRCASSLQVSYEQYFGPGTRLTVT.